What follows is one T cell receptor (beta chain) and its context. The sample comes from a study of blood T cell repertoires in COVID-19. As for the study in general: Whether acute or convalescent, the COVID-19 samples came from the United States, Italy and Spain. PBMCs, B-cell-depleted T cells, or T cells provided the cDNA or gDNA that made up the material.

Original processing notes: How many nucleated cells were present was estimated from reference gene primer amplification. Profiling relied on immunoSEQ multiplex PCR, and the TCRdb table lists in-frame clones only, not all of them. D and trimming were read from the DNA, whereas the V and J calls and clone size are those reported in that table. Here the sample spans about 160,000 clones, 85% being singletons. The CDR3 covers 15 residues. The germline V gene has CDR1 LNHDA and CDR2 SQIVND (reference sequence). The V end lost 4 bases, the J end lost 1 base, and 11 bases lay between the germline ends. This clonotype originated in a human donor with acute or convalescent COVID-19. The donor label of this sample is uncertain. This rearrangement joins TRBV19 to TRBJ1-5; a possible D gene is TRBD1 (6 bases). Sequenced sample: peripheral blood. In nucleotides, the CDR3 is TGTGCCAGTAGTAGGACAGTCGGGAGCAATCAGCCCCAGCATTTT. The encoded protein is CASSRTVGSNQPQHF.